This T cell receptor beta chain stems from a study of OX40 agonist ivuxolimab in advanced cancers. Study-wide background: The patients received agonistic anti-OX40 (CD134) antibody ivuxolimab.

V lost 2 bases, J lost 0 bases, and 12 bases lay in between. The CDR3 is made up of 17 amino acids. Germline-derived CDR1 and CDR2 are SGHDT and YYEEEE. The protocol was immunoSEQ multiplex PCR, while the TCRdb copy is restricted to in-frame clones and leaves out a portion. Of roughly 92,000 clones listed, about 92% were seen once; the top ten hold 3.4%. The sequence came from an adult with an advanced solid tumor such as melanoma, head and neck, liver or kidney cancer. Specimen: CD4+ or CD8+ T cells sorted from blood, collected in a trial of the OX40 agonist ivuxolimab. The chain employs TRBV5-6 and TRBJ1-6; possibly TRBD1 for D (5 bases). CDR3: CASSFGTHGSYNSPLHF. Here the CDR3 DNA reads TGTGCCAGCAGCTTCGGGACTCATGGCTCCTATAATTCACCCCTCCACTTT.